The rows below give T cell receptor beta chains drawn from one sample of a study of cytomegalovirus exposure and HLA in healthy donors. Produced via immunoSEQ multiplex PCR; TCRdb's table is partial and in-frame only. Of 150,000 or so clones in the sample, 75% to 85% were seen once. Source material: PBMCs. The receptor source for this set is a man over 45 in good health and CMV-seronegative. CDR3s include the opening cysteine and the closing phenylalanine or tryptophan. D genes are given only for firm matches. A clone size is listed for some rows: how often the clone was seen (once, few, many), or a class if it is expanded.

size	J	D	V	DNA	CDR3
few	TRBJ2-1	TRBD2	TRBV7-9	TGTGCCAGCAGCCCTAGCGGGAGCCCCTACAATGAGCAGTTCTTC	CASSPSGSPYNEQFF
-	TRBJ2-5	TRBD1	TRBV11-1	TGTGCCAGCAGCGCCGGGACAGGGGGGACCCAGTACTTC	CASSAGTGGTQYF
-	TRBJ2-2	TRBD2	TRBV4-1	TGCGCCAGCAGCCATGGAGGGAGGGTCTTGGCCGGGGAGCTGTTTTTT	CASSHGGRVLAGELFF
-	TRBJ1-2	-	TRBV19	TGTGCCAGTAGTCTGAGTACCAACTATGGCTACACCTTC	CASSLSTNYGYTF
-	TRBJ2-3	-	TRBV30	TGTGCCTGGAGTCGTTCTTACAGGGATACGCAGTATTTT	CAWSRSYRDTQYF
once	TRBJ1-2	-	TRBV19	TGTGCCAGTAGTATCCAGCCATCAGGGGATGGCTACACCTTC	CASSIQPSGDGYTF
-	TRBJ1-4	-	TRBV11-2	TGTGCCAGCAGCTTAGGAGTCGAGGGGGAACTGTTTTTT	CASSLGVEGELFF
once	TRBJ2-7	-	TRBV27	TGTGCCAGCAGTTTAACGGTCAGGACAGACCGGCCCGTGTACGAGCAGTACTTC	CASSLTVRTDRPVYEQYF
-	TRBJ1-2	-	TRBV15	TGTGCCACCAGCAGACCGGAACAGGGTTATGGCTACACCTTC	CATSRPEQGYGYTF
-	TRBJ1-2	-	TRBV29-1	TGCAGCGTTGAAGCAGGGGACCCTTGGGGAGACTATGGCTACACCTTC	CSVEAGDPWGDYGYTF
-	TRBJ1-2	-	TRBV5-4	TGTGCCAGCAGCTCCGTGGGGGCTCGTGGCTACACCTTC	CASSSVGARGYTF
-	TRBJ1-6	TRBD1	TRBV19	TGTGCCAGTAGTCTATCCGGACAGGATAATTCACCCCTCCACTTT	CASSLSGQDNSPLHF
-	TRBJ1-2	-	TRBV5-4	TGTGCCAGCAGCTTAAAGTGGACGGGGGACTATGGCTACACCTTC	CASSLKWTGDYGYTF
-	TRBJ2-1	TRBD2	TRBV10-1	TGCGCCAGCAGTGATTCTAGCGGGAGTCACAGCTACAATGAGCAGTTCTTC	CASSDSSGSHSYNEQFF
-	TRBJ2-1	TRBD2	TRBV27	TGTGCCAGCTCCCCTAGCGGAACCTACAATGAGCAGTTCTTC	CASSPSGTYNEQFF
-	TRBJ2-2	-	TRBV9	TGTGCCAGCAGCGTAGTCCCCCCGGGAGCCAACACCGGGGAGCTGTTTTTT	CASSVVPPGANTGELFF
-	TRBJ2-1	TRBD1	TRBV6-5	TGTGCCAGCAGTTGGCTCCGGGACAGGTCCTACAATGAGCAGTTCTTC	CASSWLRDRSYNEQFF
-	TRBJ2-7	-	TRBV25-1	TGTGCCAGTCTTTCGAATAGCTCCTACGAGCAGTACTTC	CASLSNSSYEQYF
-	TRBJ2-3	TRBD2	TRBV9	TGTGCCAGCACGCCGACTAGCGGGAGGGCGGGTACAGATACGCAGTATTTT	CASTPTSGRAGTDTQYF
-	TRBJ2-7	-	TRBV6-5	TGTGCCAGCAGTTACGCCAATAGCTACGAGCAGTACTTC	CASSYANSYEQYF
-	TRBJ1-2	-	TRBV2	TGTGCCAGCAGTGAGAGGAACTATGGCTACACCTTC	CASSERNYGYTF
-	TRBJ1-1	-	TRBV4-1	TGCGCCAGCAGCAACCGACATAATGAAGCTTTCTTT	CASSNRHNEAFF
few	TRBJ2-1	TRBD2	TRBV5-5	TGTGCCAGCAGCTTGCTAGCGGGAAACAATGAGCAGTTCTTC	CASSLLAGNNEQFF
-	TRBJ2-1	TRBD2	TRBV11-3	TGTGCCAGCAGCTTAGTTAGCGGGGGCCCTAATGAGCAGTTCTTC	CASSLVSGGPNEQFF
-	TRBJ2-1	TRBD2	TRBV5-1	TGCGCCAGCAGCTTGACCGAAGCGGGAGCTAATGGGGAGCAGTTCTTC	CASSLTEAGANGEQFF
-	TRBJ2-1	-	TRBV5-4	TGTGCCAGCAGCTTGCCTAGAATGCCCGACAATGAGCAGTTCTTC	CASSLPRMPDNEQFF
-	TRBJ1-1	-	TRBV21-1	TGTGCCAGCAGCACCTCACGGGACAGTAACTTCATGAACACTGAAGCTTTCTTT	CASSTSRDSNFMNTEAFF
-	TRBJ2-5	TRBD1	TRBV28	TGTGCCAGCAGAATTGCGCTGGGGACAGCCCAAGAGACCCAGTACTTC	CASRIALGTAQETQYF
-	TRBJ2-5	TRBD1	TRBV7-6	TGTGCCAGCAGCTTCCAGACAGGGGGCAAAGAGACCCAGTACTTC	CASSFQTGGKETQYF
-	TRBJ2-3	TRBD2	TRBV11-3	TGTGCCAGCAGCTTAGACGGACTAGCACCAGATACGCAGTATTTT	CASSLDGLAPDTQYF
-	TRBJ1-2	TRBD1	TRBV14	TGTGCCAGCAGCCAGCTGGTACAGGGGGACGGCTACACCTTC	CASSQLVQGDGYTF
-	TRBJ1-1	TRBD1	TRBV6-1	TGTGCCAGCAGTGAAGCGCTGGACAGGGAAGACACTGAAGCTTTCTTT	CASSEALDREDTEAFF
-	TRBJ1-2	-	TRBV10-2	TGCGCCAGCAGTGAGTCAGCCCAGGCTACTAACTATGGCTACACCTTC	CASSESAQATNYGYTF
-	TRBJ2-3	-	TRBV25-1	TGCGCCAGCAGTGAATGGGCCGGGACACTCACAGATACGCAGTATTTT	CASSEWAGTLTDTQYF
-	TRBJ2-1	TRBD1	TRBV7-9	TGTGCCAGCAGCTTAGTCGCCGGGACAGGGGTCGACAATGAGCAGTTCTTC	CASSLVAGTGVDNEQFF
-	TRBJ1-4	-	TRBV28	TGTGCCAGCAGAATACGCCTAAATGAAAAACTGTTTTTT	CASRIRLNEKLFF
-	TRBJ2-3	TRBD2	TRBV7-9	TGTGCCAGCAGCCAGGGACTAGCGGGGGGTAGCACAGATACGCAGTATTTT	CASSQGLAGGSTDTQYF
-	TRBJ1-6	TRBD1	TRBV6-4	TGTGCCAGCAGTGAGGCGGGACAGGGGGCGATGTCTACCAATTCACCCCTCCACTTT	CASSEAGQGAMSTNSPLHF
-	TRBJ1-6	-	TRBV30	TGTGCCTGGAGTGTAGGGGGGGCCAATAATTCACCCCTCCACTTT	CAWSVGGANNSPLHF
-	TRBJ2-7	TRBD1	TRBV2	TGTGCCAGCAGTGAATCCGACAGGGGGTCGAAGGGGCAGTACTTC	CASSESDRGSKGQYF
few	TRBJ2-5	-	TRBV11-2	TGTGCCAGCAGCGCCACAGGGGGGGGATGGGAGACCCAGTACTTC	CASSATGGGWETQYF
-	TRBJ2-1	TRBD2	TRBV5-4	TGTGCCAGCAGCTCTCTAGCGGGGTCCTACAATGAGCAGTTCTTC	CASSSLAGSYNEQFF
-	TRBJ2-7	-	TRBV28	TGTGCCAGCAGTTTAAGTGAACAGTTCTACGAGCAGTACTTC	CASSLSEQFYEQYF
once	TRBJ1-5	TRBD1	TRBV7-6	TGTGCCAGCAGCGCGACAGGGGGGAACAATCAGCCCCAGCATTTT	CASSATGGNNQPQHF
-	TRBJ2-7	-	TRBV2	TGTGCCAGCAGTGAGGGGGGTCGCTACGAGCAGTACTTC	CASSEGGRYEQYF
-	TRBJ2-2	TRBD2	TRBV27	TGTGCCAGCAGTTCTCTGGGGAGGGCCACCGGGGAGCTGTTTTTT	CASSSLGRATGELFF
-	TRBJ1-5	TRBD1	TRBV5-6	TGTGCCAGCAGCTTGGAGGGGGCAGGGACTCAGCCCCAGCATTTT	CASSLEGAGTQPQHF
-	TRBJ2-5	-	TRBV7-3	TGTGCCAGCAGCTTATCCGCACAGGCTAAACAAGAGACCCAGTACTTC	CASSLSAQAKQETQYF
-	TRBJ2-3	TRBD2	TRBV9	TGTGCCAGCAGCCCCCGGGCGGGAGTGGGGACAGATACGCAGTATTTT	CASSPRAGVGTDTQYF
-	TRBJ2-3	-	TRBV7-7	TGTGCCAGCAGCTTAGGGGCAGGGGATACAGATACGCAGTATTTT	CASSLGAGDTDTQYF
-	TRBJ1-1	-	TRBV5-1	TGCGCCAGCACCACGGGAGGGGGCACTGAAGCTTTCTTT	CASTTGGGTEAFF
-	TRBJ2-7	-	TRBV28	TGTGCCAGCAGTCCGACAAGCTCCTACGAGCAGTACTTC	CASSPTSSYEQYF
-	TRBJ1-1	-	TRBV13	TGTGCCAGCAGACGACTACGGGGGATGAACACTGAAGCTTTCTTT	CASRRLRGMNTEAFF
-	TRBJ2-3	-	TRBV11-3	TGTGCCAGCAGCTTAGCGGGCAGCGGGCCGGTGAAGGATACGCAGTATTTT	CASSLAGSGPVKDTQYF
-	TRBJ1-2	-	TRBV6-1	TGTGCCAGCAGTCAAGGGCAGGCTGGCAACTATGGCTACACCTTC	CASSQGQAGNYGYTF
-	TRBJ1-1	-	TRBV2	TGTGCCAGCAGCGAACAGGGTTTAACTGAAGCTTTCTTT	CASSEQGLTEAFF
-	TRBJ1-1	-	TRBV2	TGTGCCACCTCCCGGGAAAGTAACACTGAAGCTTTCTTT	CATSRESNTEAFF
once	TRBJ1-1	TRBD1	TRBV29-1	TGCAGCGTGGGGGGGACAGGGGGCTGGAACACTGAAGCTTTCTTT	CSVGGTGGWNTEAFF